Listed here are 32 T cell receptor beta chains from one sample, sequenced in a study of cytomegalovirus exposure and HLA in healthy donors. The PCR contained 60 Vbeta and 13 Jbeta primers. Here immunoSEQ multiplex PCR was the method, and the copy in TCRdb shows in-frame clones only, minus some. The sample shows approximately 150,000 clones, 78% of them seen only once. Sequenced input: PBMCs. Receptors originate from a woman between 40 and 50 years old in good health and CMV-seropositive.

Turning to this clone: The same CDR3 arises from other DNA sequences in this sample as well. This chain uses TRBV15 with TRBJ1-3; D is ambiguous. Germline values: CDR1 LNHNV, CDR2 YYDKDF (reference sequence). The CDR3 sequence is 15 residues long. V was pared by 0 bases and J by 1 base, with 7 bases between. Written as DNA, the CDR3 is TGTGCCACCAGCAGAGATCGGGGATCTGGAAACACCATATATTTT. Translated: CATSRDRGSGNTIYF.

The count of this clone is one. The chain couples TRBV5-1 to TRBJ2-3; 11 bases are shared with TRBD1. The CDR3 contains 16 residues. Trimming at V came to 3 bases and at J to 1 base, leaving 4 bases not matched to a gene. CDR1 and CDR2 from the germline V gene are SGHRS and YFSETQ. CDR3 in amino acids: CASSWRGQGGTDTQYF. CDR3 DNA sequence: TGCGCCAGCAGCTGGAGGGGACAGGGGGGCACAGATACGCAGTATTTT.

In this sample, this clone turned up a few times. Other DNA sequences in this specimen translate into the identical CDR3. The gene calls are TRBV29-1 and TRBJ2-5, with 7 bases fitting TRBD2. Trimming took 3 bases from V and 5 from J; bases not matched to a gene: 3. CDR3 length: 12 residues. In germline, CDR1 is SQVTM, CDR2 ANQGSEA. Here the CDR3 reads CSVDRGGETQYF. CDR3 sequence (DNA): TGCAGCGTTGATCGGGGAGGGGAGACCCAGTACTTC.

The V and J genes are TRBV6-6 and TRBJ1-2, with D hard to call. This CDR3 has 13 residues. The V end was cut by 5 bases, the J end by 0 bases, with 7 bases between. CDR1 and CDR2 from the germline V gene are MNHNY and SVGAGI (reference sequence). CDR3 sequence (DNA): TGTGCCAGCAGTCCCGGGACTAACTATGGCTACACCTTC. Protein sequence: CASSPGTNYGYTF.

The chain joins TRBV2 to TRBJ1-2; the D is unclear. V lost 6 bases and J lost 5, with 16 bases in between. CDR1 is SNHLY and CDR2 is FYNNEI in the germline V gene. This CDR3 comprises 14 residues. For the CDR3, the DNA is TGTGCCAGCAGCCCGAACGGACGGACTTATGGCTACACCTTC. It codes for CASSPNGRTYGYTF.

V usage is TRBV5-1 and J usage is TRBJ2-2; the D gene is possibly TRBD2 (6 bases). There are 16 residues in the CDR3. CDR1 is SGHRS and CDR2 is YFSETQ in the germline V gene. V was pared by 4 bases and J by 6 bases, with 19 bases between. The CDR3 DNA is TGCGCCAGCAGCGCCTCAACAGCGTGGGGGGCCGGGGAGCTGTTTTTT. This encodes CASSASTAWGAGELFF.

This clone came up once. The V and J genes are TRBV6-1 and TRBJ1-5; a possible D gene is TRBD1 (6 bases). V shed 0 bases and J shed 8 bases, with 11 bases lying between them. This CDR3 is built from 14 residues. CDR1 and CDR2 from the germline V gene are MNHNS and SASEGT. The CDR3 spells CASSEARGGKPQHF. In nucleotides, the CDR3 is TGTGCCAGCAGTGAAGCAAGGGGGGGAAAGCCCCAGCATTTT.

The chain links TRBV25-1 to TRBJ1-3, with 7 bases aligning to TRBD1. Germline-derived CDR1 and CDR2 are MGHDK and SYGVNS. Trimming took 5 bases from V and 9 from J; bases not matched to a gene: 10. The CDR3 runs to 14 residues. The CDR3 DNA sequence: TGTGCCAGCAGTCCCGGTAGGGGGCTTGGCACCATATATTTT. Protein: CASSPGRGLGTIYF. The whole variable domain, remainder taken from reference TRBV25-1 and TRBJ1-3, is EADIYQTPRYLVIGTGKKITLECSQTMGHDKMYWYQQDPGMELHLIHYSYGVNSTEKGDLSSESTVSRIRTEHFPLTLESARPSHTSQYLCASSPGRGLGTIYFGEGSWLTVV.

The chain has TRBV7-2 and TRBJ2-1, with 14 nucleotides matching TRBD2. The V segment lost 3 bases and the J segment 15 bases; nucleotides outside the gene matches: 7. Germline V gives CDR1 SGHTA, CDR2 FQGNSA. This CDR3 has 14 residues. The chain's CDR3 is CASSFGTSGRGWFF. The CDR3 bases are TGTGCCAGCAGCTTCGGGACTAGCGGGAGAGGTTGGTTCTTC.

This chain uses TRBV7-9 with TRBJ2-5; tentative D call: TRBD1 (6 bases). Trimming removed 2 bases at V and 4 bases at J, with 14 bases between. Germline V gene lookup returns CDR1 SEHNR and CDR2 FQNEAQ (reference sequence). CDR3 size: 15 residues. The CDR3 region has the DNA TGTGCCAGCAGCTTATGGGGAGCAGGGGCAGAGACCCAGTACTTC. It specifies CASSLWGAGAETQYF.

The chain recombines TRBV29-1 with TRBJ1-1, with D tentatively TRBD1 (5 bases). The V gene lost 3 bases and the J gene lost 6 bases, with 11 bases spanning the gap. This CDR3 has 12 residues. Looked up from germline, CDR1 is SQVTM and CDR2 is ANQGSEA. This CDR3 is CSVDGGAAEAFF. Here the CDR3 DNA reads TGCAGCGTTGATGGTGGGGCCGCTGAAGCTTTCTTT. Supplemented by reference TRBV29-1 and TRBJ1-1, the full variable domain reads SAVISQKPSRDICQRGTSLTIQCQVDSQVTMMFWYRQQPGQSLTLIATANQGSEATYESGFVIDKFPISRPNLTFSTLTVSNMSPEDSSIYLCSVDGGAAEAFFGQGTRLTVV.

In its sample, this clone was seen once. The chain couples TRBV7-2 to TRBJ1-2; no definite D call. The CDR3 extends over 13 amino acids. CDR1 is SGHTA, CDR2 FQGNSA, per germline. Trimming took 8 bases from V and 5 from J, leaving 15 bases between them. The CDR3 nucleotides read TGTGCCAGCGGCGAAGGCAGCGGTTATGGCTACACCTTC. As protein: CASGEGSGYGYTF.

V and J are TRBV4-2 and TRBJ2-5, with 10 bases that match TRBD1. V lost 1 base to trimming and J lost 7 bases; unmatched junction nucleotides: 9. The CDR3 sequence is 16 residues long. CDR1 is LGHNA and CDR2 is YNFKEQ in the germline V gene. Written as DNA, the CDR3 is TGTGCCAGCAGCCAAGCGATGAGGGACAGGGGCGGGACCCAGTACTTC. As protein: CASSQAMRDRGGTQYF.

The chain has TRBV19 and TRBJ2-1, with 7 bases aligning to TRBD2. The CDR3 totals 15 residues. CDR1 is LNHDA, CDR2 SQIVND, per germline (reference sequence). The V gene end was trimmed by 5 bases and the J gene end by 9 bases; junction bases not matched to a gene: 13. The CDR3 DNA is TGTGCCAGTAGTGTCGCGGGAGTAACGCAAGGTGAGCAGTTCTTC. Residues: CASSVAGVTQGEQFF.

This chain connects TRBV7-9 to TRBJ2-5; TRBD2 aligns across 9 bases. CDR3 length equals 15 residues. Germline V lookup: CDR1 SEHNR, CDR2 FQNEAQ (reference sequence). V lost 6 bases to trimming and J lost 3 bases; unmatched junction nucleotides: 8. This CDR3 is CASRPSAGGEETQYF. The CDR3, as DNA: TGTGCCAGCAGACCCTCAGCGGGAGGCGAAGAGACCCAGTACTTC.

The J gene is TRBJ2-1, the V gene TRBV5-4; 11 positions agree with TRBD2. This CDR3 region has 14 residues. J lost 8 bases, V lost 3 bases, and 4 bases had no gene match. In germline, CDR1 is SGHNT, CDR2 YYREEE (reference sequence). The CDR3 sequence is CASSSTLAGDEQFF. The CDR3 DNA reads TGTGCCAGCAGCTCGACACTAGCGGGAGATGAGCAGTTCTTC.

The rearrangement uses TRBV6-1 and TRBJ2-7; perhaps TRBD1 as D (6 bases). Germline V gives CDR1 MNHNS, CDR2 SASEGT. The CDR3 loop spans 15 amino acids. V was clipped by 8 bases and J by 4 bases, with 21 bases between them. This chain's CDR3 is CASVLTPTGLYEQYF. CDR3 nucleotide sequence: TGTGCCAGCGTACTCACACCGACAGGCCTATACGAGCAGTACTTC.

DNA for the CDR3: TGTGCCAGCAGCCGACAGGTGAACACTGAAGCTTTCTTT. This translates into CASSRQVNTEAFF. The rearrangement joins TRBV28 to TRBJ1-1; possible D gene TRBD1, 6 bases. CDR3 size: 13 residues. The germline CDR1 and CDR2 sequences are MDHEN and SYDVKM. Trimming removed 6 bases at V and 0 bases at J, with 8 bases between.

This chain uses TRBV6-1 with TRBJ2-7; TRBD2 might be the D (5 bases). The germline gives CDR1 MNHNS, CDR2 SASEGT. V was pared by 5 bases and J by 3 bases, with 14 bases between. The CDR3 runs 14 residues. The CDR3, as DNA: TGTGCCAGCAGTCCCACTAGGAACAGCTACGAGCAGTACTTC. Its translation is CASSPTRNSYEQYF.

This chain links TRBV6-6 with TRBJ1-3; tentative D call: TRBD1 (6 bases). Looked up from germline, CDR1 is MNHNY and CDR2 is SVGAGI (reference sequence). CDR3 length equals 16 residues. V lost 2 bases and J 4 bases, leaving 15 bases between the germline ends. This CDR3 reads CASSYQLQGTGNTIYF. The DNA for the CDR3 is TGTGCCAGCAGTTACCAATTACAGGGAACAGGAAACACCATATATTTT.

This chain joins TRBV7-8 and TRBJ2-5; D gene ambiguous. Trimming cost V 4 bases and J 5 bases, with 5 bases left between them. Germline CDR1 reads SGHVS; CDR2 reads FQNEAQ. The CDR3 has 11 amino acids. As DNA, the CDR3 is TGTGCCAGCAGCTCGAGGGAGACCCAGTACTTC. Its translation: CASSSRETQYF.

The chain joins TRBV10-2 to TRBJ1-5; TRBD1 aligns across 8 bases. Unmatched junction bases numbered 6, after V lost 7 bases and J lost 7 bases. Germline CDR1 and CDR2: WSHSY and SAAADI. CDR3 length: 13 residues. The CDR3 DNA is TGCGCCAGCATGGGACAGGTAGGGCAGCCCCAGCATTTT. Protein product: CASMGQVGQPQHF.

This clone appeared once. The chain couples TRBV4-2 to TRBJ2-1; 12 bases are a match to TRBD2. CDR3 length: 19 amino acids. The germline V gene has CDR1 LGHNA and CDR2 YNFKEQ. Trimming at V came to 2 bases and at J to 8 bases, leaving 16 bases not matched to a gene. Written as DNA, the CDR3 is TGTGCCAGCAGCCAAATCATCACCCCTCTAGCGGGAGGGACCTATGAGCAGTTCTTC. This sequence encodes CASSQIITPLAGGTYEQFF.

The chain carries TRBV28 and TRBJ2-4, with D perhaps TRBD2 (5 bases). Trimming cost V 6 bases and J 1 base, with 16 bases left between them. The CDR3 consists of 16 residues. Germline V gene lookup returns CDR1 MDHEN and CDR2 SYDVKM. The CDR3 DNA reads TGTGCCAGCAGCGGACTCGTTGCGGTCGCCAAAAACATTCAGTACTTC. Translating it yields CASSGLVAVAKNIQYF.

This clone was counted a few times. The CDR3, as DNA: TGCGCCAGCAGCCCCCAGGGACAGACCTACGAGCAGTACTTC. Its protein is CASSPQGQTYEQYF. The chain uses TRBV5-1 and TRBJ2-7, with TRBD1 matching 7 bases. The CDR3 is made up of 14 amino acids. V dropped 4 bases and J dropped 2; count of bases not matched to a gene: 6. Germline lookup yields CDR1 SGHRS and CDR2 YFSETQ.

The genes are TRBV6-5 and TRBJ2-1, with D tentatively TRBD1 (7 bases). The length of the CDR3 is 15 residues. The germline gives CDR1 MNHEY, CDR2 SVGAGI. Trimming left V 0 bases short and J 8 bases short, with 14 bases between. This chain's CDR3 is CASSYSTQGGYEQFF. CDR3 sequence (DNA): TGTGCCAGCAGTTACTCGACGCAGGGGGGCTATGAGCAGTTCTTC.

This chain links TRBV28 with TRBJ1-4; 8 bases are a match to TRBD1. From germline, CDR1 is MDHEN and CDR2 SYDVKM. The length of the CDR3 is 14 residues. V lost 6 bases, J lost 8 bases, and 8 bases stayed unmatched. CDR3 amino acids: CASSPGQGGEKLFF. Written as DNA, the CDR3 is TGTGCCAGCAGCCCTGGACAGGGAGGCGAAAAACTGTTTTTT.

The chain joins TRBV5-1 to TRBJ2-1, with 7 nucleotides matching TRBD2. The CDR3 extends over 13 amino acids. Germline CDR1 is SGHRS and CDR2 is YFSETQ. With 5 bases clipped from V and 6 bases from J, the junction kept 5 bases outside the gene matches. CDR3 residues: CASSGPSGNEQFF. The CDR3 DNA follows: TGCGCCAGCAGTGGCCCTAGCGGCAATGAGCAGTTCTTC. The full variable domain, completed using reference TRBV5-1 and TRBJ2-1, is KAGVTQTPRYLIKTRGQQVTLSCSPISGHRSVSWYQQTPGQGLQFLFEYFSETQRNKGNFPGRFSGRQFSNSRSEMNVSTLELGDSALYLCASSGPSGNEQFFGPGTRLTVL.

This sequence joins TRBV6-5 and TRBJ2-2, with D possibly being TRBD1 (8 bases). The V and J ends lost 0 bases and 5 bases respectively, with 13 bases between them. Per germline, CDR1 MNHEY and CDR2 SVGAGI. CDR3 size: 16 residues. The CDR3 protein is CASSYSGQGGTGELFF. The CDR3 bases are TGTGCCAGCAGTTACTCAGGACAGGGAGGGACCGGGGAGCTGTTTTTT.

The chain couples TRBV7-2 to TRBJ2-7; unclear D gene. CDR3 length equals 12 residues. Trimming stripped 1 base from V and 4 bases from J, with 5 bases between. Germline values: CDR1 SGHTA, CDR2 FQGNSA. CDR3 coding DNA: TGTGCCAGCAGCTTAGATCTTTACGAGCAGTACTTC. Encoded protein: CASSLDLYEQYF. The whole variable domain, remainder taken from reference TRBV7-2 and TRBJ2-7, is GAGVSQSPSNKVTEKGKDVELRCDPISGHTALYWYRQSLGQGLEFLIYFQGNSAPDKSGLPSDRFSAERTGGSVSTLTIQRTQQEDSAVYLCASSLDLYEQYFGPGTRLTVT.

The chain couples TRBV5-1 to TRBJ2-2; maybe TRBD1 (6 bases). CDR1 is SGHRS and CDR2 is YFSETQ in the germline V gene. CDR3 size: 14 residues. Trimming left V 7 bases short and J 1 base short, with 11 bases between. The CDR3 protein is CASRIQGNTGELFF. The DNA for the CDR3 is TGCGCCAGCCGAATACAGGGGAACACCGGGGAGCTGTTTTTT.

The rearrangement joins TRBV28 to TRBJ2-7, with D tentatively TRBD2 (7 bases). Trimming left V 2 bases short and J 4 bases short, with 15 bases between. The CDR3 is 15 amino acids. Germline V CDR1 and CDR2: MDHEN, SYDVKM. The CDR3 nucleotides read TGTGCCAGCAGTTTACTAGCGGAAGGGGGATACGAGCAGTACTTC. It specifies CASSLLAEGGYEQYF.